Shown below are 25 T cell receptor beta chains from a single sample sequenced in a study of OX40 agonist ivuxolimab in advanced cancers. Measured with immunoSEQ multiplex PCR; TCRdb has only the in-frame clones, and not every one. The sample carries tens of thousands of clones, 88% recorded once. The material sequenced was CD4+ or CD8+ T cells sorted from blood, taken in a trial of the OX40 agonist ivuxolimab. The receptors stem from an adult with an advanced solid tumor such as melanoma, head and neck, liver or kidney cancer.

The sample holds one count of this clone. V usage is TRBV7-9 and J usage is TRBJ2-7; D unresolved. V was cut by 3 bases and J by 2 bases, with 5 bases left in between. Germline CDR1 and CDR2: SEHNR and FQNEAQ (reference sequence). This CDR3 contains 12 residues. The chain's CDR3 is CASSLATYEQYF. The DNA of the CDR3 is TGTGCCAGCAGCTTGGCTACCTACGAGCAGTACTTC.

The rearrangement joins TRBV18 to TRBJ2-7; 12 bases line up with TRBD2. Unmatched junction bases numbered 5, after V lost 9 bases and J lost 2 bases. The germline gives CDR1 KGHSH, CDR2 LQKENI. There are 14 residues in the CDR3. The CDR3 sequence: CASSRLAGAYEQYF. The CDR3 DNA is TGTGCCAGTTCCAGACTAGCGGGAGCCTACGAGCAGTACTTC. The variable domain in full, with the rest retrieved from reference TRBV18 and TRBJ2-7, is NAGVMQNPRHLVRRRGQEARLRCSPMKGHSHVYWYRQLPEEGLKFMVYLQKENIIDESGMPKERFSAEFPKEGPSILRIQQVVRGDSAAYFCASSRLAGAYEQYFGPGTRLTVT.

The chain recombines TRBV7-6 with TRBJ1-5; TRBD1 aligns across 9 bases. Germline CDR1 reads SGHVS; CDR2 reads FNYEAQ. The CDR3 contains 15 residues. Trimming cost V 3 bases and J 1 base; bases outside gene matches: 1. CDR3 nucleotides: TGTGCCAGCAGCTTGGGACAGGGAAGCAATCAGCCCCAGCATTTT. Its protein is CASSLGQGSNQPQHF.

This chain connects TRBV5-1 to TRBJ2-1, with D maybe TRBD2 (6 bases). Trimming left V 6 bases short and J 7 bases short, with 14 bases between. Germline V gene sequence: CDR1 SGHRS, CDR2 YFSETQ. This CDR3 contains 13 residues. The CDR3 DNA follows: TGCGCCAGCACCTTACCCGGAGGGAATGAGCAGTTCTTC. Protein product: CASTLPGGNEQFF.

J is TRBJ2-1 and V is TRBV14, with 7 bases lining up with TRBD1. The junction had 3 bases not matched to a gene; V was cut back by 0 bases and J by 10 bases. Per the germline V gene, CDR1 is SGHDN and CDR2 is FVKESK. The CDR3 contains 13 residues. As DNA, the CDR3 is TGTGCCAGCAGCCAAGACTTAGGGGGCGAGCAGTTCTTC. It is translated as CASSQDLGGEQFF.

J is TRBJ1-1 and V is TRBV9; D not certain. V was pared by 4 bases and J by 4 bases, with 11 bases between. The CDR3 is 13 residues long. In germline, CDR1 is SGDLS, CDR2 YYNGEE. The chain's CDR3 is CASSSQVGTEAFF. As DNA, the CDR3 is TGTGCCAGCAGCTCGCAGGTGGGCACTGAAGCTTTCTTT.

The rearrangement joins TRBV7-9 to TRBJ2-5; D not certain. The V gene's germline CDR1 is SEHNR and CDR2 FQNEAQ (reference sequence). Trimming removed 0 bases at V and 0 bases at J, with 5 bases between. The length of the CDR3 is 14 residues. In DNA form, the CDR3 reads TGTGCCAGCAGCTTAGCGGAATACCAAGAGACCCAGTACTTC. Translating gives CASSLAEYQETQYF.

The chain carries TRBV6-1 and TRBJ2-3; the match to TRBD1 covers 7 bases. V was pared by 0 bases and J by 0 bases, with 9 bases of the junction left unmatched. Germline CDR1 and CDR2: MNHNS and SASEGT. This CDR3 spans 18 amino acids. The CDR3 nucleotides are TGTGCCAGCAGTGAAGCGACGGGACAGACTACTAGCACAGATACGCAGTATTTT. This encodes CASSEATGQTTSTDTQYF.

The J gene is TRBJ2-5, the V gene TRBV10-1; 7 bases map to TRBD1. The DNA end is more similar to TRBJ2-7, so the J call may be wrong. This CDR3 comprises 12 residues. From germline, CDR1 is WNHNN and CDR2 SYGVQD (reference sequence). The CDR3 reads CASSTGTYEQYF. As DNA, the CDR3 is TGCGCCAGCTCGACAGGGACCTACGAGCAGTACTTC.

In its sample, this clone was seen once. CDR3 DNA sequence: TGTGCCAGCAGCCCGTCATTGAACACCGGGGAGCTGTTTTTT. This encodes CASSPSLNTGELFF. This chain joins TRBV11-3 and TRBJ2-2; no clear D gene. The V and J ends lost 5 bases and 1 base respectively, with 8 bases between them. The CDR3 has 14 residues. Germline V CDR1 and CDR2: SGHNT, YENEEA.

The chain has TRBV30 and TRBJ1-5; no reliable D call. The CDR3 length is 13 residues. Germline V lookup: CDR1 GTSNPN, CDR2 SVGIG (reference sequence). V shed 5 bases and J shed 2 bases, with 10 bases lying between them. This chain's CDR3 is CAWAGSGNQPQHF. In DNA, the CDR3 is TGTGCCTGGGCTGGTTCCGGCAATCAGCCCCAGCATTTT. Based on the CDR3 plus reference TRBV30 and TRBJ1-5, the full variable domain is SQTIHQWPATLVQPVGSPLSLECTVEGTSNPNLYWYRQAAGRGLQLLFYSVGIGQISSEVPQNLSASRPQDRQFILSSKKLLLSDSGFYLCAWAGSGNQPQHFGDGTRLSIL.

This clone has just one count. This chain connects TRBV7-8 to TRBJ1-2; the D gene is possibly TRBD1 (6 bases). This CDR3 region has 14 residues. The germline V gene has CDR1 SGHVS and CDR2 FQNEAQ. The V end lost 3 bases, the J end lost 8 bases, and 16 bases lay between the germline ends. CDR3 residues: CASSFGVRGEGYTF. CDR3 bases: TGTGCCAGCAGCTTCGGGGTCAGGGGCGAGGGCTACACCTTC. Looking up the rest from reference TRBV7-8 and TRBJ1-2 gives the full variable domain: GAGVSQSPRYKVAKRGQDVALRCDPISGHVSLFWYQQALGQGPEFLTYFQNEAQLDKSGLPSDRFFAERPEGSVSTLKIQRTQQEDSAVYLCASSFGVRGEGYTFGSGTRLTVV.

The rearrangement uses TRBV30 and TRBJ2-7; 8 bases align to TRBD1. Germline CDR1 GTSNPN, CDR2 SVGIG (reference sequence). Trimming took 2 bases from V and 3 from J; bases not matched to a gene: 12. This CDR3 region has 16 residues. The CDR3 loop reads CAWSTKIGTGRYEQYF. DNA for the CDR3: TGTGCCTGGAGTACAAAAATCGGGACAGGTCGCTACGAGCAGTACTTC.

DNA for the CDR3: TGTGCCACCAGCGTCGACAGGGGTCGGAATGAGCAGTTCTTC. Translated, it gives CATSVDRGRNEQFF. The chain recombines TRBV15 with TRBJ2-1; 8 nucleotides align to TRBD1. The length of the CDR3 is 14 residues. J lost 7 bases, V lost 5 bases, and 7 bases had no gene match. Germline-derived CDR1 and CDR2 are LNHNV and YYDKDF (reference sequence). The variable domain in full, with the rest retrieved from reference TRBV15 and TRBJ2-1, is DAMVIQNPRYQVTQFGKPVTLSCSQTLNHNVMYWYQQKSSQAPKLLFHYYDKDFNNEADTPDNFQSRRPNTSFCFLDIRSPGLGDTAMYLCATSVDRGRNEQFFGPGTRLTVL.

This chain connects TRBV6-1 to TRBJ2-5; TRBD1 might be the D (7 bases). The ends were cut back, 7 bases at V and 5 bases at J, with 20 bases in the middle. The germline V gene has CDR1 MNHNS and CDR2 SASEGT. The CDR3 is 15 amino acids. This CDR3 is CASIRSQGGMETQYF. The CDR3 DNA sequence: TGTGCCAGCATTCGATCTCAGGGGGGTATGGAGACCCAGTACTTC.

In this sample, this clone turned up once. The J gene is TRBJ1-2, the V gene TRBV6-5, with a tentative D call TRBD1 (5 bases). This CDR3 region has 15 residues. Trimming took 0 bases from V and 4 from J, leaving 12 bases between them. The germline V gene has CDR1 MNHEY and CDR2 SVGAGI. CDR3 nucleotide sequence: TGTGCCAGCAGTTACTCGAGGGACCCTGGCTATGGCTACACCTTC. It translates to CASSYSRDPGYGYTF.

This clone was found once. The CDR3 DNA follows: TGTGCCAGCAGTGTTAGGGGGACGGACACTGAAGCTTTCTTT. Its protein product is CASSVRGTDTEAFF. The J gene is TRBJ1-1, the V gene TRBV6-1; D may be TRBD1 (6 bases). The germline CDR1 and CDR2 sequences are MNHNS and SASEGT. The length of the CDR3 is 14 residues. V lost 4 bases to trimming and J lost 3 bases, with 12 bases between them.

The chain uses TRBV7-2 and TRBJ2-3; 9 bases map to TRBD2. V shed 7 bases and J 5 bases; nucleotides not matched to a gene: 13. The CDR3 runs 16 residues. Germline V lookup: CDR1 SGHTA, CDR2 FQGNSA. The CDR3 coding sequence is TGTGCCAGCACCACTCTAGGCGGGAGGGCGGGAGATACGCAGTATTTT. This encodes CASTTLGGRAGDTQYF.

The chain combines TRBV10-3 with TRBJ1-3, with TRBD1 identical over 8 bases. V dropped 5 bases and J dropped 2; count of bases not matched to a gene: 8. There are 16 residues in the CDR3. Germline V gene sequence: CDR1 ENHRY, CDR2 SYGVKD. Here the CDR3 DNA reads TGTGCCATCAGTCTCCTCTACAGGGGGACTGGAAACACCATATATTTT. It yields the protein CAISLLYRGTGNTIYF.

The CDR3 bases are TGTGCCAGCACGCTAGCGGGTGGGGACACCGGGGAGCTGTTTTTT. Protein sequence: CASTLAGGDTGELFF. This rearrangement joins TRBV6-6 to TRBJ2-2, with 8 positions matching TRBD2. Germline loops: CDR1 MNHNY, CDR2 SVGAGI (reference sequence). V was pared by 7 bases and J by 3 bases, with 7 bases of the junction left unmatched. The CDR3 extends over 15 amino acids.

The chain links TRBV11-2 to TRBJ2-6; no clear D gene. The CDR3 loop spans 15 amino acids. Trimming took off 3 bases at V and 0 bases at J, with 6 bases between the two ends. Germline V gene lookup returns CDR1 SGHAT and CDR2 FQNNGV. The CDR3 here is CASSLKDSGANVLTF. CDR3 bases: TGTGCCAGCAGCTTGAAGGACTCTGGGGCCAACGTCCTGACTTTC.

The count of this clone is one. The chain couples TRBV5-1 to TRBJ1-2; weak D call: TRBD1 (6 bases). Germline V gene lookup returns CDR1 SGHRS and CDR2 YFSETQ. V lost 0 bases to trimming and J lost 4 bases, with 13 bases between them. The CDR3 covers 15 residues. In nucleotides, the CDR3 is TGCGCCAGCAGCTTGGCGAGAGGGGGTGTCTATGGCTACACCTTC. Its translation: CASSLARGGVYGYTF. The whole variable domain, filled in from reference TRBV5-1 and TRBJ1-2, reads KAGVTQTPRYLIKTRGQQVTLSCSPISGHRSVSWYQQTPGQGLQFLFEYFSETQRNKGNFPGRFSGRQFSNSRSEMNVSTLELGDSALYLCASSLARGGVYGYTFGSGTRLTVV.

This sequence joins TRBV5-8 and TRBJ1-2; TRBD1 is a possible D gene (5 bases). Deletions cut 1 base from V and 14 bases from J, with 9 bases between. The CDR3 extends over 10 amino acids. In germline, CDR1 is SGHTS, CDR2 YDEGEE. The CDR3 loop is CASSLSGTTF. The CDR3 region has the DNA TGTGCCAGCAGCTTGTCAGGGACGACCTTC.

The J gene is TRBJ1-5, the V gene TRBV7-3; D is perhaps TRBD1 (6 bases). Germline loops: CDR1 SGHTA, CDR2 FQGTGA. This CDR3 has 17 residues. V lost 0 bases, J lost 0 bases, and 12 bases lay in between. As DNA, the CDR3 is TGTGCCAGCAGCTTAACGAGGACAGCCTTTAGCAATCAGCCCCAGCATTTT. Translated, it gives CASSLTRTAFSNQPQHF.

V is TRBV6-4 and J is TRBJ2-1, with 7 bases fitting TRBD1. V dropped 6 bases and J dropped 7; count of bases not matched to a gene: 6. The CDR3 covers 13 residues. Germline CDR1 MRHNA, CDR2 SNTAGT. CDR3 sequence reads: CASSSTGWNEQFF. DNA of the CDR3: TGTGCCAGCAGCTCGACAGGGTGGAATGAGCAGTTCTTC.